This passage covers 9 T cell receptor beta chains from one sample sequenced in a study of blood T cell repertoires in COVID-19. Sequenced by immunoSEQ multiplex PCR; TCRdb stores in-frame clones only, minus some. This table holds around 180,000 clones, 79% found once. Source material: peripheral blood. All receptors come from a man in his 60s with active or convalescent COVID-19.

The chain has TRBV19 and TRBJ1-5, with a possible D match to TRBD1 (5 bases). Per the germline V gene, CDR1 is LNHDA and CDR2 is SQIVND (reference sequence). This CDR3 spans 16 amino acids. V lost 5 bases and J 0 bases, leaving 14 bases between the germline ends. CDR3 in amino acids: CASSVLQEFSNQPQHF. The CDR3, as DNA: TGTGCCAGTAGTGTACTACAGGAGTTTAGCAATCAGCCCCAGCATTTT.

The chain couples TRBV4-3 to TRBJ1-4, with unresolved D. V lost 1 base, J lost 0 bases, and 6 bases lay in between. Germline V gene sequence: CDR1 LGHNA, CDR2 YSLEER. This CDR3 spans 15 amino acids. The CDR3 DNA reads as TGCGCCAGCAGCCAAGTCCGTTCAACTAATGAAAAACTGTTTTTT. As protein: CASSQVRSTNEKLFF.

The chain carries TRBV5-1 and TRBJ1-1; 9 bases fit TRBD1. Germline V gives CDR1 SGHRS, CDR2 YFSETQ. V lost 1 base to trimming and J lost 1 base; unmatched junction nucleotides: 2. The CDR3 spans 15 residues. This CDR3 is CASSLTGGSNTEAFF. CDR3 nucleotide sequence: TGCGCCAGCAGCTTGACAGGGGGCTCGAACACTGAAGCTTTCTTT.

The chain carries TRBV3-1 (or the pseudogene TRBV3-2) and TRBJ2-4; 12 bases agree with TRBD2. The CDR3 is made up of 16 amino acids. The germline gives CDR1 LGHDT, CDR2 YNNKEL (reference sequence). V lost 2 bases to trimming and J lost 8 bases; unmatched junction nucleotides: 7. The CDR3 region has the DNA TGTGCCAGCAGCCAACTAGCGGGAGGGCCGATGGACATTCAGTACTTC. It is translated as CASSQLAGGPMDIQYF.

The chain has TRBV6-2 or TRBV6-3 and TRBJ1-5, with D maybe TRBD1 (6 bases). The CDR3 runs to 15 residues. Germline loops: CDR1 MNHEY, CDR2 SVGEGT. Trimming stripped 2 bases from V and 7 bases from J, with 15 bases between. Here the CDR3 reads CASSYGWAGEQPQHF. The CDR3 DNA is TGTGCCAGCAGTTACGGCTGGGCAGGGGAACAGCCCCAGCATTTT.

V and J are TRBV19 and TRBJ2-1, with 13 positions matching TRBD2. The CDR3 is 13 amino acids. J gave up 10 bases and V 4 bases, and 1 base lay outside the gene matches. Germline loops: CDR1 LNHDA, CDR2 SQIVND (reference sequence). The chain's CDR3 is CASSTGLAGEQFF. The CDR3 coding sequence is TGTGCCAGTAGTACGGGACTAGCGGGAGAGCAGTTCTTC.

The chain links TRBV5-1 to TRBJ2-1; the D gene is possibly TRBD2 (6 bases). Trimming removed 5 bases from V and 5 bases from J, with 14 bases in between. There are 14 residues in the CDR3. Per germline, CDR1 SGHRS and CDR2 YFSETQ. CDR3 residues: CASSLDSGNNEQFF. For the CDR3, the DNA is TGCGCCAGCAGTTTAGATAGCGGCAACAATGAGCAGTTCTTC.

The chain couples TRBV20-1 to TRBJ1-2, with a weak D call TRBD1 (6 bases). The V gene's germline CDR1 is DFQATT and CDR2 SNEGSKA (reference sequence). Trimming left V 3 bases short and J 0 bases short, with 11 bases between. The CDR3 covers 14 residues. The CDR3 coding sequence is TGCAGTGCTAGTGGACAGCGAGCTAACTATGGCTACACCTTC. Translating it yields CSASGQRANYGYTF.

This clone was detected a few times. The CDR3 nucleotides read TGTGCCAGCAGCCGGCAGGGTAAGGTTCAGCCCCAGCATTTT. Translating it yields CASSRQGKVQPQHF. The V and J genes are TRBV14 and TRBJ1-5; TRBD1 is a possible D gene (5 bases). Germline loops: CDR1 SGHDN, CDR2 FVKESK. The V and J ends lost 4 bases and 6 bases respectively, with 13 bases between them. The CDR3 has 14 amino acids.